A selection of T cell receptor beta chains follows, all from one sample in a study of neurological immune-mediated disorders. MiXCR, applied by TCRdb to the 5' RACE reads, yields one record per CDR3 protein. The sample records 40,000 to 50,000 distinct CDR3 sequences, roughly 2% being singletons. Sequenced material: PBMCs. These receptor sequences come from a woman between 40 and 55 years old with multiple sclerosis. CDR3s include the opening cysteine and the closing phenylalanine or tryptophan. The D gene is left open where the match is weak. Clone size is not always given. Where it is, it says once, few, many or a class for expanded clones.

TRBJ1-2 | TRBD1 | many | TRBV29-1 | CSVSGQGSGYTF | TGCAGCGTTTCGGGACAGGGCTCCGGCTACACCTTC
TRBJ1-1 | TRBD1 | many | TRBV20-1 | CSARGDSAEAFF | TGCAGTGCTAGAGGGGACAGCGCTGAAGCTTTCTTT
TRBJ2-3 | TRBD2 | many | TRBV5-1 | CASSLVSGALTDTQYF | TGCGCCAGCAGCTTGGTGAGCGGGGCCCTCACAGATACGCAGTATTTT
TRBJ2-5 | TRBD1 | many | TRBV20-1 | CSAQMQGAHPRTQYF | TGCAGTGCCCAAATGCAGGGGGCACATCCTCGGACCCAGTACTTC
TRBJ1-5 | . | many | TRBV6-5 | CASSPTVTQPQHF | TGTGCCAGCAGCCCTACCGTTACTCAGCCCCAGCATTTT
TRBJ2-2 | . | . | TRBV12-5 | CASGLVRGYTGELFF | TGTGCTAGTGGTTTGGTCAGGGGATACACCGGGGAGCTGTTTTTT
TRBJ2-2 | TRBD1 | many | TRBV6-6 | CASSPGQGRAAGELFF | TGTGCCAGCAGCCCTGGACAGGGGAGGGCCGCCGGGGAGCTGTTTTTT
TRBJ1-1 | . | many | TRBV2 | CASNRNMNTEAFF | TGTGCCAGCAACAGGAACATGAACACTGAAGCTTTCTTT
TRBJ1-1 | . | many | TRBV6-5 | CASSYLHGEAFF | TGTGCCAGCAGCTACCTGCATGGTGAAGCTTTCTTT
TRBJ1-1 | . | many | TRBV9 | CASSVGAGMSTEAFF | TGTGCCAGCAGCGTAGGAGCGGGAATGTCCACTGAAGCTTTCTTT
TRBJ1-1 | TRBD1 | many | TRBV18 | CASSPDGQGVAEAFF | TGTGCCAGCTCACCAGACGGACAGGGGGTCGCTGAAGCTTTCTTT
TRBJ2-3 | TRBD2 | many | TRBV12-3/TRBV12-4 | CASSSAGGLTDTQYF | TGTGCCAGCAGTTCCGCGGGGGGCCTCACAGATACGCAGTATTTT
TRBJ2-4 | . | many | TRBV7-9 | CASSPRWGSELNIQYF | TGTGCCAGCAGCCCCCGTTGGGGGTCGGAATTAAACATTCAGTACTTC
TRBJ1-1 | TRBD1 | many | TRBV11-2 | CASSLTGVLGTEAFF | TGTGCCAGCAGCCTAACAGGGGTTTTGGGCACTGAAGCTTTCTTT
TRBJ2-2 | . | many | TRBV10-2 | CASSETEEGGGELFF | TGCGCCAGCAGCGAAACGGAGGAGGGTGGCGGGGAGCTGTTTTTT
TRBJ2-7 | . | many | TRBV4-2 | CASSQDKAGYEQYF | TGTGCCAGCAGCCAAGATAAGGCCGGGTACGAGCAGTACTTC
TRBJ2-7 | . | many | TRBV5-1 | CASSFRGTLEQYF | TGCGCCAGCAGCTTTCGAGGGACTCTCGAGCAGTACTTC
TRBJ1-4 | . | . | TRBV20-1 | CSAPNAGVTEKLFF | TGCAGTGCTCCAAACGCGGGGGTGACTGAAAAACTGTTTTTT
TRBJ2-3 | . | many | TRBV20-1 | CSAEVGDTQYF | TGCAGTGCCGAGGTGGGGGATACGCAGTATTTT
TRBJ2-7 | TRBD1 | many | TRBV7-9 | CASSLSSVGTGRYEQYF | TGTGCCAGCAGCTTAAGCTCCGTTGGGACAGGGCGTTACGAGCAGTACTTC
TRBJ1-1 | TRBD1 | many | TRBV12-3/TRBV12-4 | CASSLKSTGNTEAFF | TGTGCCAGCAGTTTAAAATCGACAGGGAATACTGAAGCTTTCTTT
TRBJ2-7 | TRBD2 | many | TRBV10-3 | CAISGDSGGPNYEQYF | TGTGCCATCAGTGGGGATAGCGGGGGACCGAACTACGAGCAGTACTTC
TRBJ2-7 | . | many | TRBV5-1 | CASSISTGPSSYEQYF | TGCGCCAGCAGCATATCTACAGGGCCCTCCTCCTACGAGCAGTACTTC
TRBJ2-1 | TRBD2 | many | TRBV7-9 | CASSQTSSGGGNEQFF | TGTGCCAGCAGCCAAACCTCGAGCGGGGGTGGCAATGAGCAGTTCTTC
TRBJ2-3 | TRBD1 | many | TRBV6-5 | CASSQDRGADTQYF | TGTGCCAGCAGCCAGGACAGGGGTGCAGATACGCAGTATTTT
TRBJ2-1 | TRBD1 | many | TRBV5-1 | CASSGRDREGNEQFF | TGCGCCAGCAGCGGCCGGGACAGGGAGGGCAATGAGCAGTTCTTC